Following are 32 T cell receptor beta chains from one sample sequenced in a study of T cells in tuberculosis. Using immunoSEQ multiplex PCR, the repertoire was profiled, and TCRdb retains in-frame clones only, with some absent. This sample has 55,000 to 60,000 clones; roughly 90% occur once, and the top ten carry just over 20%. Sorting used thawed, overnight-rested PBMC stained with anti-CD3, a viability dye and GMM-loaded CD1B tetramer. C32 glucose monomycolate from Rhodococcus equi was loaded onto the CD1B tetramers. Sequenced: CD1b-GMM tetramer-negative cells sorted from PBMCs. The receptors come from an adult woman with latent tuberculosis.

V usage is TRBV4-1 and J usage is TRBJ2-7; D not certain. The V end lost 0 bases, the J end lost 2 bases, and 8 bases lay between the germline ends. The CDR3 totals 14 residues. Germline V gene data show CDR1 as MGHRA and CDR2 as YSYEKL. The CDR3 protein is CASSQDRFTYEQYF. The CDR3 bases are TGCGCCAGCAGCCAAGACAGATTCACCTACGAGCAGTACTTC.

This chain links TRBV4-2 with TRBJ2-5; tentatively, D is TRBD2 (6 bases). The J call may be mistaken, given a closer DNA end match to TRBJ2-7. CDR1 is LGHNA, CDR2 YNFKEQ, per germline. The CDR3 is 16 residues long. CDR3: CASSPRGQDHSYEQYF. CDR3 DNA: TGTGCCAGCAGCCCGCGGGGTCAGGACCACTCCTACGAGCAGTACTTC.

This clone was seen a handful of times. V gene TRBV27 combines with J gene TRBJ1-4, with 7 bases that match TRBD1. Germline CDR1 and CDR2: MNHEY and SMNVEV (reference sequence). The CDR3 sequence is 13 residues long. Germline trimming cut 8 bases from V and 8 bases from J; bases unmatched to any gene: 8. The CDR3 here is CASWDSFKEKLFF. The CDR3 coding sequence is TGTGCCAGCTGGGACAGTTTTAAAGAAAAACTGTTTTTT. Variable domain in full (rest from reference TRBV27 and TRBJ1-4): EAQVTQNPRYLITVTGKKLTVTCSQNMNHEYMSWYRQDPGLGLRQIYYSMNVEVTDKGDVPEGYKVSRKEKRNFPLILESPSPNQTSLYFCASWDSFKEKLFFGSGTQLSVL.

CDR3 DNA sequence: TGTGCCAGCAGACGTAGCGGGAGAGTCGCCTACAATGAGCAGTTCTTC. This sequence encodes CASRRSGRVAYNEQFF. The gene calls are TRBV27 and TRBJ2-1, with TRBD2 identical over 9 bases. Germline values: CDR1 MNHEY, CDR2 SMNVEV (reference sequence). The CDR3 runs 16 residues. Germline trimming cut 6 bases from V and 2 bases from J; bases unmatched to any gene: 8.

The chain joins TRBV6-5 to TRBJ1-1; 9 bases align to TRBD1. The CDR3 loop spans 16 amino acids. V lost 2 bases to trimming and J lost 1 base; unmatched junction nucleotides: 5. The germline V gene has CDR1 MNHEY and CDR2 SVGAGI. The CDR3 nucleotides are TGTGCCAGCAGTTACCTCCCGGGACAGGGGAACACTGAAGCTTTCTTT. Translated, it gives CASSYLPGQGNTEAFF.

The chain joins TRBV28 to TRBJ1-1, with D tentatively TRBD1 (6 bases). V was shortened by 7 bases and J by 7 bases, with 19 bases between the two germline ends. CDR1 MDHEN and CDR2 SYDVKM come from the germline V gene. CDR3 length: 14 amino acids. The CDR3 sequence is CASNFVGRQDEAFF. CDR3 DNA sequence: TGTGCCAGCAACTTTGTAGGCCGACAGGATGAAGCTTTCTTT. Supplemented by reference TRBV28 and TRBJ1-1, the full variable domain reads DVKVTQSSRYLVKRTGEKVFLECVQDMDHENMFWYRQDPGLGLRLIYFSYDVKMKEKGDIPEGYSVSREKKERFSLILESASTNQTSMYLCASNFVGRQDEAFFGQGTRLTVV.

The chain is built from TRBV7-4 and TRBJ1-5; 7 bases are shared with TRBD1. V lost 4 bases and J lost 0; bases outside the gene matches: 21. The germline gives CDR1 SGHVT, CDR2 SQSDAQ. This CDR3 region has 21 residues. The CDR3 here is CASSSDHLIIDRDGSNQPQHF. The CDR3 DNA follows: TGTGCCAGCAGCTCCGATCACCTAATCATCGACAGGGACGGTAGCAATCAGCCCCAGCATTTT.

The chain uses TRBV7-6 and TRBJ2-7; no firm D call. The CDR3 contains 14 residues. With 2 bases removed from V and 2 bases from J, the gap between germline ends came to 10 bases. Per the germline V gene, CDR1 is SGHVS and CDR2 is FNYEAQ. The CDR3 region is CASSLSETAYEQYF. Written as DNA, the CDR3 is TGTGCCAGCAGCTTATCTGAAACGGCCTACGAGCAGTACTTC.

This sequence joins TRBV6-6 and TRBJ1-1; maybe TRBD1 (5 bases). The CDR3 covers 14 residues. The germline V gene has CDR1 MNHNY and CDR2 SVGAGI (reference sequence). The V end was cut by 2 bases, the J end by 0 bases, with 7 bases between. In DNA, the CDR3 is TGTGCCAGCAGTTACAACAGGTTGAACACTGAAGCTTTCTTT. Protein: CASSYNRLNTEAFF.

V gene TRBV29-1 combines with J gene TRBJ2-5; possible D gene TRBD2, 5 bases. This CDR3 region has 12 residues. V lost 2 bases, J lost 4 bases, and 8 bases lay in between. Germline CDR1 and CDR2: SQVTM and ANQGSEA. The CDR3 DNA sequence: TGCAGCGTTGAACGCGCGGGAGAGACCCAGTACTTC. It translates to CSVERAGETQYF.

This clone came up once. This chain connects TRBV5-3 to TRBJ1-2; no definite D call. TRBV5-3 belongs to the ORF category, with a function that is uncertain. The V gene lost 3 bases and the J gene lost 1 base, with 16 bases spanning the gap. CDR3 length: 16 amino acids. CDR3 in amino acids: CARSSSITTLNYGYTF. The DNA of the CDR3 is TGTGCCAGAAGCTCCAGCATAACTACCCTTAACTATGGCTACACCTTC.

The rearrangement links TRBV7-2 to TRBJ1-2; D is unclear. The germline V and J ends were trimmed by 2 bases and 4 bases, with 8 bases remaining between them. Germline V gene sequence: CDR1 SGHTA, CDR2 FQGNSA. This CDR3 comprises 13 residues. CDR3 loop: CASSLTVVYGYTF. The CDR3 DNA is TGTGCCAGCAGCTTAACCGTAGTCTATGGCTACACCTTC.

The gene calls are TRBV6-6 and TRBJ1-2; D is perhaps TRBD1 (6 bases). The CDR3 is 13 amino acids. The germline gives CDR1 MNHNY, CDR2 SVGAGI (reference sequence). V lost 6 bases, J lost 2 bases, and 10 bases lay in between. CDR3 sequence: CASSPTGNYGYTF. In DNA, the CDR3 is TGTGCCAGCAGCCCGACAGGAAACTATGGCTACACCTTC.

The rearrangement uses TRBV9 and TRBJ1-2; TRBD1 might be the D (5 bases). The CDR3 extends over 13 amino acids. Trimming took 0 bases from V and 6 from J, leaving 9 bases between them. Germline V gene data show CDR1 as SGDLS and CDR2 as YYNGEE. CDR3 sequence reads: CASSVGPQDGYTF. CDR3 DNA sequence: TGTGCCAGCAGCGTAGGGCCACAGGATGGCTACACCTTC.

The chain employs TRBV2 and TRBJ1-1; no clear D gene. The CDR3 extends over 16 amino acids. Deletions cut 4 bases from V and 3 bases from J, with 18 bases between. Germline CDR1 SNHLY, CDR2 FYNNEI. This CDR3 is CASSVDSRYLDTEAFF. CDR3 nucleotides: TGTGCCAGCAGTGTCGATTCTCGGTATTTGGACACTGAAGCTTTCTTT.

This clone was counted once. V gene TRBV19 combines with J gene TRBJ2-5; 9 bases line up with TRBD2. TRBJ2-7 explains the end of the DNA better; the J call may be wrong. CDR3 length equals 20 residues. The V gene's germline CDR1 is LNHDA and CDR2 SQIVND (reference sequence). The CDR3 DNA follows: TGTGCCAGTAGTCCCGAAGGGCTTTCTTTTCGTAGCGGGAGTGTCTACGAGCAGTACTTC. Translated, it gives CASSPEGLSFRSGSVYEQYF.

This clone was detected once. V usage is TRBV9 and J usage is TRBJ2-7, with 11 bases matching TRBD2. CDR1 and CDR2 (germline): SGDLS, YYNGEE. J was trimmed by 2 bases and V by 2 bases; bases with no gene match: 0. The CDR3 runs 14 residues. The CDR3 region has the DNA TGTGCCAGCAGCGTGACTAGCGGGACCTACGAGCAGTACTTC. Encoded protein: CASSVTSGTYEQYF.

The chain recombines TRBV9 with TRBJ2-7; 7 nucleotides align to TRBD2. After removal of 0 bases from V and 7 bases from J, the junction contained 10 bases not matched to a gene. The CDR3 length is 15 residues. Per germline, CDR1 SGDLS and CDR2 YYNGEE. CDR3 in amino acids: CASSVGLAARGEQYF. In DNA, the CDR3 is TGTGCCAGCAGCGTAGGTCTAGCGGCTCGGGGAGAGCAGTACTTC.

The chain employs TRBV7-9 and TRBJ1-1; D is unresolved. V lost 4 bases, J lost 0 bases, and 9 bases lay in between. This CDR3 contains 14 residues. The germline V gene has CDR1 SEHNR and CDR2 FQNEAQ (reference sequence). The chain's CDR3 is CASSSLTMNTEAFF. The DNA for the CDR3 is TGTGCCAGCAGCTCTCTAACTATGAACACTGAAGCTTTCTTT.

The V call is TRBV15, the J call TRBJ2-3; tentative D call: TRBD1 (5 bases). Germline lookup yields CDR1 LNHNV and CDR2 YYDKDF (reference sequence). The V end was cut by 0 bases, the J end by 2 bases, with 18 bases between. The CDR3 covers 18 residues. CDR3 sequence reads: CATSRDLVRAQNTDTQYF. The CDR3 nucleotides are TGTGCCACCAGCAGAGATCTCGTCAGGGCTCAAAACACAGATACGCAGTATTTT.

This clone was seen a handful of times. The chain joins TRBV21-1 to TRBJ2-7; the table's D call, TRBD2, was not checked against the DNA. TRBV21-1 is a pseudogene segment. The CDR3 spans 16 residues. CDR3 sequence: CASSSHLGGEGVEQYF. Written as DNA, the CDR3 is TGTGCCAGCAGCAGCCACCTTGGCGGGGAGGGGGTCGAGCAGTACTTC.

The chain couples TRBV29-1 to TRBJ2-7; 11 nucleotides match TRBD2. The ends lost 6 bases at V and 3 bases at J; junction bases unmatched: 7. Germline assignment: CDR1 SQVTM and CDR2 ANQGSEA. The CDR3 is made up of 14 amino acids. This chain's CDR3 is CSVALAGGLYEQYF. The CDR3 nucleotides are TGCAGCGTCGCCCTAGCGGGGGGTCTCTACGAGCAGTACTTC.

This sequence joins TRBV7-4 and TRBJ2-6; tentative D call: TRBD2 (7 bases). This CDR3 has 16 residues. CDR1 is SGHVT, CDR2 SQSDAQ, per germline. Trimming removed 5 bases from V and 4 bases from J, with 15 bases in between. CDR3 loop: CASSHGGAEGANVLTF. CDR3 bases: TGTGCCAGCAGCCATGGGGGGGCGGAAGGGGCCAACGTCCTGACTTTC.

Here the CDR3 reads CASEEPPSREAFF. CDR3 DNA sequence: TGTGCCAGCGAAGAACCTCCCTCGCGTGAAGCTTTCTTT. The rearrangement links TRBV6-6 to TRBJ1-1; D unclear. V was clipped by 8 bases and J by 7 bases, with 17 bases between them. CDR1 and CDR2 from the germline V gene are MNHNY and SVGAGI (reference sequence). The CDR3 loop spans 13 amino acids.

The chain links TRBV2 to TRBJ2-2, with 8 bases fitting TRBD1. With 6 bases clipped from V and 8 bases from J, the junction kept 2 bases outside the gene matches. The CDR3 loop spans 12 amino acids. Germline CDR1 and CDR2: SNHLY and FYNNEI. Here the CDR3 DNA reads TGTGCCAGCAGGGGGGACAGGGGGGAGCTGTTTTTT. Its protein product is CASRGDRGELFF. Complete variable domain (other parts from reference TRBV2 and TRBJ2-2): EPEVTQTPSHQVTQMGQEVILRCVPISNHLYFYWYRQILGQKVEFLVSFYNNEISEKSEIFDDQFSVERPDGSNFTLKIRSTKLEDSAMYFCASRGDRGELFFGEGSRLTVL.

The chain is built from TRBV7-9 and TRBJ2-2; D is ambiguous. Germline V gene data show CDR1 as SEHNR and CDR2 as FQNEAQ (reference sequence). The V and J ends lost 8 bases and 6 bases respectively, with 7 bases between them. The CDR3 consists of 11 residues. The CDR3 is CASGPSGELFF. In nucleotides, the CDR3 is TGTGCCAGCGGCCCCTCCGGGGAGCTGTTTTTT.

J is TRBJ2-3 and V is TRBV28; weak D call: TRBD2 (6 bases). Germline V lookup: CDR1 MDHEN, CDR2 SYDVKM. CDR3 length: 15 amino acids. Trimming removed 5 bases from V and 5 bases from J, with 17 bases in between. The CDR3 loop reads CASSGSGLGRDTQYF. The CDR3 DNA reads TGTGCCAGCAGTGGATCGGGACTGGGCCGAGATACGCAGTATTTT.

The V gene is TRBV19, the J gene TRBJ2-3; TRBD2 matches 7 bases. CDR1 is LNHDA and CDR2 is SQIVND in the germline V gene (reference sequence). This CDR3 spans 16 amino acids. Germline trimming cut 5 bases from V and 0 bases from J; bases unmatched to any gene: 8. The CDR3, as DNA: TGTGCCAGTAGTGAAACTAGCGTGTATAGCACAGATACGCAGTATTTT. It specifies CASSETSVYSTDTQYF.

The V call is TRBV28, the J call TRBJ2-7; TRBD1 aligns across 7 bases. Germline V gives CDR1 MDHEN, CDR2 SYDVKM. After removal of 6 bases from V and 0 bases from J, the junction contained 8 bases not matched to a gene. The CDR3 length is 15 residues. CDR3 amino acids: CASRYGDSSSYEQYF. CDR3 sequence (DNA): TGTGCCAGCAGGTACGGGGACAGTTCCTCCTACGAGCAGTACTTC.

The chain employs TRBV10-3 and TRBJ2-5, with 14 nucleotides matching TRBD2. V lost 10 bases to trimming and J lost 4 bases; unmatched junction nucleotides: 8. The CDR3 covers 15 residues. Germline assignment: CDR1 ENHRY and CDR2 SYGVKD. CDR3 nucleotides: TGTGCCACCGGACTAGCGGGGGGATTTTCAGAGACCCAGTACTTC. It is translated as CATGLAGGFSETQYF.

CDR3 nucleotides: TGTGCCAGCCAATCCGGGACAGTCTATAATTCACCCCTCCACTTT. Residues: CASQSGTVYNSPLHF. V gene TRBV2 combines with J gene TRBJ1-6; 7 bases match TRBD1. With 8 bases clipped from V and 3 bases from J, the junction kept 7 bases outside the gene matches. The CDR3 sequence is 15 residues long. Germline lookup yields CDR1 SNHLY and CDR2 FYNNEI.

Concerning this clone itself: The sample carries other DNA sequences with the same CDR3. This chain uses TRBV7-2 with TRBJ1-4; TRBD1 might be the D (5 bases). The germline V gene has CDR1 SGHTA and CDR2 FQGNSA. With 5 bases removed from V and 4 bases from J, the gap between germline ends came to 11 bases. This CDR3 spans 14 amino acids. CDR3 sequence reads: CASSPGHYNEKLFF. In DNA, the CDR3 is TGTGCCAGCAGCCCAGGGCACTATAATGAAAAACTGTTTTTT.